This T cell receptor beta chain is drawn from a study of Graves' ophthalmopathy and Graves' hyperthyroidism (dated by TCRdb to 2017 to 2018). About the study as a whole: Peripheral blood was collected before any treatment was given, at the time of initial diagnosis. To tell Graves' ophthalmopathy apart from Graves' hyperthyroidism, and to predict which patients would progress to ophthalmopathy, the study relied on TCR beta repertoire signatures. In total, approximately 130 blood samples were TCR-sequenced: approximately 40 ophthalmopathy, around 75 hyperthyroidism and about 17 hyperthyroidism-to-ophthalmopathy patients. To explore V-J signatures that distinguish ophthalmopathy from hyperthyroidism, a discovery set of about a hundred patients was enrolled, made up of about 40 with ophthalmopathy and some 60 with stable hyperthyroidism. For independent validation, a separate cohort was made up of 18 hyperthyroidism patients plus 17 patients who later progressed from hyperthyroidism to ophthalmopathy. In over five hyperthyroidism patients, T-cell repertoires of thyroid tissue and blood were compared. After sampling, hyperthyroidism patients received methimazole starting at 30 mg daily, and ophthalmopathy patients received high-dose intravenous methylprednisolone. General conclusions and limits of the study: Most expanded thyroid clonotypes with frequency above 0.001 were also detected in blood, suggesting blood repertoires may reflect the thyroid immune response. Sample size was not statistically predetermined, and group allocation was not concealed from the investigators. In validation, the model predicted ophthalmopathy progression with about 71% sensitivity and 72% to 80% specificity; some 13 predicted patients were CT-confirmed with GO in a median of approximately 6.5 months. In cross-validation, the 13-signature model distinguished ophthalmopathy from stable hyperthyroidism with 85% to 90% sensitivity and roughly 81% specificity, and in the test set the corresponding values were about 80% and 75%.

V is pared back by 5 bases and J by 1 base, with 14 bases lying between the germline termini. Its CDR3 holds 15 amino acids, cysteine through phenylalanine. Only the CDR3 region is kept as DNA, spanning 45 bases read in frame from base 1. CDR1 MNHEY and CDR2 SVGAGI were looked up in the germline V gene. Patients with ophthalmopathy had moderately to severely active disease, with a Clinical Activity Score of 3 or more, a NOSPECS grade of 4 or more, and a disease duration of less than 3 months. Patients were excluded if they had other autoimmune diseases, uncontrolled infections, pregnancy or lactation. Diagnosis was based on clinical symptoms, serum thyroxine, TRAb, thyroid ultrasound and orbital computed tomography. Using Ficoll-Paque density gradient centrifugation, PBMCs were isolated from 8.5 to 10 ml of fresh peripheral blood. Total RNA was extracted using Trizol reagent, and RNA quality was checked on an Agilent 2100 Bioanalyzer.

This clonotype was detected only a few times. Its recognized antigen is unknown. No base-level quality is on record; no much larger clone is a single base apart. TCR beta CDR3 regions were amplified from RNA transcripts for repertoire sequencing. HTBI primers and the Qiagen OneStep RT-PCR kit were used in a first-round RT-PCR, which was followed by a second-round multiplex PCR, size selection and purification. The libraries underwent paired-end sequencing with 100 bp reads on an Illumina HiSeq2000. In the original analysis: SOAPnuke was used to process the reads, throwing out any read that had adapters, had uncalled bases, had a mean Phred below 15, or lacked an exact constant-primer or identifier match. COPE v1.2.5 was used to merge the high-quality paired reads. Each unique nucleotide sequence was treated as a clonotype, and MiTCR v1.1 was used to align the clonotypes to the IMGT TRB V, D and J references. Analysis was restricted to V-J combinations with a frequency above 0.0001, which covered 99.2% of repertoires. For each V-J combination, a TCR clonal expansion and chaos score was defined as F50 clonal expansion divided by the chaos observed in the TCRdist matrix. Welch's t-statistics and random forest were used to narrow the features down to around 13 V-J combinations, which were then fed into a naive Bayes classifier. Thyroid-blood repertoire similarity was quantified with the Morisita-Horn index. TCRdb cleaned the public reads at Q25 with fastp, built clones with MiXCR and kept in-frame beta chains. Merged by CDR3 protein, the rows form single entries marked with the most common genes and DNA. In this record, the V and J calls reflect TCRdb's handling and not the investigators' own analysis. Present in this sample are 600,000 to 950,000 distinct CDR3 sequences, about 44% of which were seen just once. Of the sample, roughly 45% is held by the ten largest clones.

This clonotype was obtained from an adult man with Graves' ophthalmopathy. What was sequenced was peripheral blood. The sequence is built from TRBV6-5 and TRBJ2-5; a tentative D call is TRBD2 (6 bases match). The DNA reads TGTGCCAGCAGTGCATGGACGGGACTCCAAGAGACCCAGTACTTC. Its product reads: CASSAWTGLQETQYF.